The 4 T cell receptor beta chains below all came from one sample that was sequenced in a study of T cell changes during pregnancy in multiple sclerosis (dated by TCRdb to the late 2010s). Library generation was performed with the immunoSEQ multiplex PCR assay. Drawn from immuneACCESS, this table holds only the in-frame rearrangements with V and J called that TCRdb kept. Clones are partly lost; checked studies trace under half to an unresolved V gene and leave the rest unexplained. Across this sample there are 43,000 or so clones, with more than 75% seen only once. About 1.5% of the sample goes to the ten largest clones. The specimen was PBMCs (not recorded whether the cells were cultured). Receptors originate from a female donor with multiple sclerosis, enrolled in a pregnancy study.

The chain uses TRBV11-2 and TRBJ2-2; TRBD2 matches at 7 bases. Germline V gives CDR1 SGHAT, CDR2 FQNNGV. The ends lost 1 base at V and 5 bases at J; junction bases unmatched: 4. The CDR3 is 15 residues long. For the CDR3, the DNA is TGTGCCAGCAGCTTAGTGAGGACTAGTACCGGGGAGCTGTTTTTT. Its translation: CASSLVRTSTGELFF.

DNA for the CDR3: TGTGCCAGCAGCCCGGGACAGGGGGACAATGAGCAGTTCTTC. This sequence encodes CASSPGQGDNEQFF. The chain couples TRBV12-1 to TRBJ2-1; no check of the table's D call, TRBD1, against the DNA was made. TRBV12-1 is a recognized pseudogene. This CDR3 is 14 amino acids long.

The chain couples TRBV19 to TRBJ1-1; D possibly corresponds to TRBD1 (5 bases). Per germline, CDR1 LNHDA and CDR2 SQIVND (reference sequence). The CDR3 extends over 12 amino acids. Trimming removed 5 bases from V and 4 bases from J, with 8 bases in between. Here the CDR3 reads CASSDSPTEAFF. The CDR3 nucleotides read TGTGCCAGTAGTGACAGTCCCACTGAAGCTTTCTTT.

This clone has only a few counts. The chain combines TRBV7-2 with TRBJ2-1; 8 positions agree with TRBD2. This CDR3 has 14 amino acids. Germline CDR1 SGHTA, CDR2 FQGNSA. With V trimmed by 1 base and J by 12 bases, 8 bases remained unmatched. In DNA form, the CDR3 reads TGTGCCAGCAGCTTAGTTAGCCTAGCGGGCCCGCAGTTCTTC. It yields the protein CASSLVSLAGPQFF.